A selection of T cell receptor beta chains follows, all from one sample in a study of T cell changes during pregnancy in multiple sclerosis. Sequencing used immunoSEQ multiplex PCR; TCRdb keeps in-frame clones, though not all of them. The sample has 30,000 or so clones; 87% are singletons. Material: CD8+ T cells from peripheral blood mononuclear cells, obtained in the first trimester of pregnancy. All receptors derive from a female donor with multiple sclerosis, enrolled in a pregnancy study. Both conserved end residues are part of each CDR3. A D gene is named only where the DNA matches it firmly.

v_call d_call cdr3_length cdr3_aa
TRBV5-6 TRBD1 15 CASSWDTGAGNTIYF
TRBV6-5 TRBD2 15 CASRGLASSYNEQFF
TRBV6-6 . 11 CASSSIYEQYF
TRBV27 . 17 CASSLLIPGHRIYEQYF
TRBV30 . 11 CAWSSGGELFF
TRBV7-2 TRBD1 17 CASSLAGQGIGTYEQYF
TRBV7-9 . 13 CASSPQGTYEQYF
TRBV9 . 13 CASSVLEDGGYTF
TRBV14 TRBD1 17 CASSPTKGQGVGYEQYF
TRBV4-1 . 14 CASSQPHTGNEQYF
TRBV27 TRBD1 14 CAIAPGQSYNEQFF
TRBV30 TRBD2 13 CASSGGLNNEQFF
TRBV6-4 . 13 CASSPGVGYEQYF
TRBV2 TRBD2 18 CASSKEQLLAASYNEQFF
TRBV27 . 13 CASSLSTAYEQYF
TRBV5-1 TRBD1 13 CASSLDRGNTIYF
TRBV9 TRBD2 19 CASKRPGLAGEENTGELFF
TRBV19 . 12 CASSMWGDEQFF
TRBV5-6 . 16 CASSLAGHQANYGYTF
TRBV5-6 . 13 CASTSGGKETQYF
TRBV7-2 . 14 CASSLGQNTGELFF
TRBV7-2 TRBD2 12 CASSLTSVEQYF
TRBV7-9 . 16 CASSPVGGANYNEQFF
TRBV12-2 . 16 CASRRPGQGNTGELFF
TRBV7-8 TRBD2 16 CASSYTSGSSYNEQFF
TRBV11-2 . 14 CASSFQTTNTEAFF
TRBV14 . 13 CASSPASYNEQFF
TRBV25-1 TRBD1 15 CASSAPGQGWNEQFF
TRBV5-1 . 13 CASSLVPTEEQYF
TRBV6-5 . 15 CASSSPADPEGKLFF
TRBV5-1 . 13 CASSFTPYNEQFF
TRBV4-1 . 13 CASSHGANYGYTF
TRBV4-1 . 19 CASSQEGLPPGSPGNEQFF
TRBV28 . 15 CASSYTGYQNTEAFF
TRBV30 TRBD1 14 CARDRGKMNTEAFF
TRBV7-9 . 14 CASSLVFRVPEAFF
TRBV5-1 . 17 CASSLAGLGGERGEAFF
TRBV5-1 . 14 CASSPFEGATEAFF
TRBV7-9 . 13 CASSPGQNTEAFF
TRBV5-5 TRBD2 14 CASSFDGGSYEQYF
TRBV10-2 TRBD2 17 CASSEPSGGLGTDTQYF
TRBV7-8 . 12 CASRGHTDTQYF
TRBV19 TRBD2 15 CASSIFSGTLYEQYF
TRBV4-1 TRBD2 15 CASRALAVSSYEQYF
TRBV2 . 15 CASSGGWTTNQPQHF
TRBV2 . 14 CASSEAGGGNEQYF
TRBV6-5 TRBD1 11 CASSSGQEAFF
TRBV5-1 . 15 CASSLDHIGSTEAFF
TRBV4-1 . 14 CASSQDPGPEELFF
TRBV6-5 TRBD1 13 CASTGQSQETQYF
TRBV15 . 15 CATSRDSRVADEQYF
TRBV9 . 16 CASSVAGEGDNEKLFF
TRBV28 . 15 CASSSSGWNTDTQYF
TRBV2 . 14 CASRLFGVGEKLFF
TRBV15 . 14 CATSIDSNTGELFF
TRBV11-2 . 13 CASSLVRYNEQFF